This entry lists 2 T cell receptor beta chains sequenced from one sample in a study of spatial heterogeneity in lung cancer. TCRdb independently ran MiXCR on the 5' RACE reads; one entry per CDR3 protein. This table holds about 44,000 distinct CDR3 sequences, roughly an eighth found once. This sample's time point: sample taken at primary tumor resection. Whole RNA came from tumor, nontumor lung or frozen PBMC and was sequenced without being sorted. Material: PBMCs, obtained at surgery. The receptors originated from a male donor with early-stage non-small cell lung cancer.

This clonotype was detected only a few times. CDR3 DNA sequence: TGTGCCAGCAGCTTAGGTAGGGCCGGAAACACTGAAGCTTTCTTT. Translating it yields CASSLGRAGNTEAFF. The chain is built from TRBV7-6 and TRBJ1-1; D remains ambiguous. From germline, CDR1 is SGHVS and CDR2 FNYEAQ. This CDR3 has 15 residues. With 1 base removed from V and 2 bases from J, the gap between germline ends came to 11 bases. Full variable domain (rest looked up from reference TRBV7-6 and TRBJ1-1): GAGVSQSPRYKVTKRGQDVALRCDPISGHVSLYWYRQALGQGPEFLTYFNYEAQQDKSGLPNDRFSAERPEGSISTLTIQRTEQRDSAMYRCASSLGRAGNTEAFFGQGTRLTVV.

This clonotype was seen a few times. The chain recombines TRBV29-1 with TRBJ1-2; D gene ambiguous. Deletions cut 6 bases from V and 5 bases from J, with 13 bases between. Looked up from germline, CDR1 is SQVTM and CDR2 is ANQGSEA. CDR3 length equals 12 residues. CDR3: CSVLSKTYGYTF. Written as DNA, the CDR3 is TGCAGCGTGTTGAGTAAGACTTATGGCTACACCTTC.